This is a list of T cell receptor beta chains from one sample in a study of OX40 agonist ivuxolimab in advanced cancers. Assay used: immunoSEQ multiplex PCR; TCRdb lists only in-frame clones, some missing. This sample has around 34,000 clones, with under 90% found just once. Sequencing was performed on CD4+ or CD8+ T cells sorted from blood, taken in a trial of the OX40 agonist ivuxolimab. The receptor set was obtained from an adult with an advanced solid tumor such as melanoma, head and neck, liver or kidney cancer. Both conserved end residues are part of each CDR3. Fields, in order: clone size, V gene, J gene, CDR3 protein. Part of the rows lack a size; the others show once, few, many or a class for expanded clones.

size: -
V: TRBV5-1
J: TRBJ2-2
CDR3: CASSLGDGVGTGELFF

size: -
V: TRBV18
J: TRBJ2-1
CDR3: CASSVWNEQFF

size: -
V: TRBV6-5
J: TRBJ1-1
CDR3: CASSLTGMSTEAFF

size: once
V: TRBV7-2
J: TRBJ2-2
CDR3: CASSLNGLAGGELFF

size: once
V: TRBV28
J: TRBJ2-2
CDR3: CASSLSGELFF

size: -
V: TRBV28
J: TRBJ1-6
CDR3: CASITGGLYNSPLHF

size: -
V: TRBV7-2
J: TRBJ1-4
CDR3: CASSKRTDEKLFF

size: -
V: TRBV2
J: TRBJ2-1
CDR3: CASTRRVNEQFF

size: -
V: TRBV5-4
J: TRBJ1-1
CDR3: CASSWVSNDNTEAFF

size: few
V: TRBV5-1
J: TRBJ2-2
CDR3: CASRSPRGTGELFF

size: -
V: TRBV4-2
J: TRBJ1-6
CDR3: CASSQVEREDHSPLHF

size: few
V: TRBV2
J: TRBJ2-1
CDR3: CASSSWDEQFF

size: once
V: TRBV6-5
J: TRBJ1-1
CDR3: CAAKQGEGAFF

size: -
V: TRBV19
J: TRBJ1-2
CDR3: CASSVLETAYYGYTF

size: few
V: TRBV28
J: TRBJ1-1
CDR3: CASSLDVRAQGKSEAFF

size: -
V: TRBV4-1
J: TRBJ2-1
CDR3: CASSPRTSGSYNEQFF

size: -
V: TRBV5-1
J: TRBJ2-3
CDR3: CASSLIAGGADTQYF

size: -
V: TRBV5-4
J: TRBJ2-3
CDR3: CASSFMADTQYF

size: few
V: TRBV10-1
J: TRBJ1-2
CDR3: CASSESNGVGYTF

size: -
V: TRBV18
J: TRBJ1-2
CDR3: CASSPNAGTENGGYTF

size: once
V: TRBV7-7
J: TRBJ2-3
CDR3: CASSQNSGTDTQYF

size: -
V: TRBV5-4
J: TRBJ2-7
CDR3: CASSRLGGNEQYF

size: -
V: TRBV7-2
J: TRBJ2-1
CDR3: CASREGGEQFF

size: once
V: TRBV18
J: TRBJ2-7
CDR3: CASSPREGSYEQYF

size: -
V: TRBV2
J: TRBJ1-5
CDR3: CASRDSNQPQHF

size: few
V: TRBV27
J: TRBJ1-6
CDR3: CASSLNGGSSPLHF

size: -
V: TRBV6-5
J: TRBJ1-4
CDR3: CASSSGRGSNEKLFF

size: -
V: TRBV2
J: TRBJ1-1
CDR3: CASSLDLAEAFF

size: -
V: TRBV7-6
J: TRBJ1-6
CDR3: CASSLQAFKNSPLHF

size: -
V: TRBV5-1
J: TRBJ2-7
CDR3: CASRQDSSSYEQYF

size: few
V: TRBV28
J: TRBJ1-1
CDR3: CASSFEGMVTEAFF

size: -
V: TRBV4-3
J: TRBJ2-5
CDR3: CASSRGGSGNQETQYF

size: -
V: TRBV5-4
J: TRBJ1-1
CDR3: CASSLGTGMAFF

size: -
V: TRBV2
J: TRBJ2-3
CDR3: CASSDPRGSSTDTQYF

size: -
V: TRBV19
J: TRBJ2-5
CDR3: CASSPRGAEAQYF

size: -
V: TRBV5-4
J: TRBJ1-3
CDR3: CASGTASGNTIYF

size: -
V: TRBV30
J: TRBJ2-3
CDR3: CAWTGLHTDTQYF

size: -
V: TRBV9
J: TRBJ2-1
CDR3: CASSGEAGVYNEQFF

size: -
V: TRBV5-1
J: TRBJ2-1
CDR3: CASKKDTYNEQFF

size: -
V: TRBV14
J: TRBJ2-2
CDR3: CASSQVIGTGELFF

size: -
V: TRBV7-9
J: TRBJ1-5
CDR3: CASSLGVAQPQHF

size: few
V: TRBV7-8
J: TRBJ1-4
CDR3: CASSRGVTQGVNEKLFF

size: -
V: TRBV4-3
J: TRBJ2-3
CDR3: CASSQLTGSTDTQYF

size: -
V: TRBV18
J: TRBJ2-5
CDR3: CASSPRSGEQETQYF

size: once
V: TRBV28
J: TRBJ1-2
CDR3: CASSFQTSNYGYTF

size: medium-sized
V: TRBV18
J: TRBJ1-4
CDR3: CASSPDYNEKLFF

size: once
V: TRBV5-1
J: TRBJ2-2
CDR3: CASSLVAGAGTGELFF

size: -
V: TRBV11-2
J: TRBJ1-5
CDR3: CASSLPDQPQHF

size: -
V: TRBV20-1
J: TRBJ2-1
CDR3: CSARDGREQFF

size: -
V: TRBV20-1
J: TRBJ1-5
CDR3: CSATQDQPQHF

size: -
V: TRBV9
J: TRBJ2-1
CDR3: CASSVRLAVINEQFF

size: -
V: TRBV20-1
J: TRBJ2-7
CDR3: CSAHSTYEQYF

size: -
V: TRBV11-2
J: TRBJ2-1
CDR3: CASSLIVRTSGRQRQFF

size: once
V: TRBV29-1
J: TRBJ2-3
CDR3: CSVEPPVTDTQYF

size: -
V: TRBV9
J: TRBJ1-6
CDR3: CASSGEGDRRSYNSPLHF

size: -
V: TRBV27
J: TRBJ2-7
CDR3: CASSLRVGVGSYEQYF

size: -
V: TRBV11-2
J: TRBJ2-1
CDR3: CASSLEPTGYEQFF

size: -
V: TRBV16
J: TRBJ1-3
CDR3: CASGRQGLTGNTIYF

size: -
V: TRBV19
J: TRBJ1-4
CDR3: CASSLLDRVEKLFF

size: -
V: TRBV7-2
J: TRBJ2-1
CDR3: CATTFSVSSYNEQFF